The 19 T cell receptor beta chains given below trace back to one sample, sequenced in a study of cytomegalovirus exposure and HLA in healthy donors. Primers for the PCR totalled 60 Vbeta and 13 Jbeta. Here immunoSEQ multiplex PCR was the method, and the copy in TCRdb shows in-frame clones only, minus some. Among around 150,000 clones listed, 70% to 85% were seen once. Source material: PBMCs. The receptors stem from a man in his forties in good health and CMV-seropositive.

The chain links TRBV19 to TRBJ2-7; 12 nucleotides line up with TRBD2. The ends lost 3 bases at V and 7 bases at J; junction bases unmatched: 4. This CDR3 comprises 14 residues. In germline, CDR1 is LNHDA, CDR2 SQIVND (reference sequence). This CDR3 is CASSIETSGREQYF. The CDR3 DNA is TGTGCCAGTAGTATTGAGACTAGCGGGAGAGAGCAGTACTTC.

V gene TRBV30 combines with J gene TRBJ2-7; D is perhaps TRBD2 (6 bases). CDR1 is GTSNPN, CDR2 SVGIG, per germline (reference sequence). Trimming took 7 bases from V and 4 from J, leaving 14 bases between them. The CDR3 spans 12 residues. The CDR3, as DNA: TGTGCCTTTACCGGGACTCCTTACGAGCAGTACTTC. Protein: CAFTGTPYEQYF.

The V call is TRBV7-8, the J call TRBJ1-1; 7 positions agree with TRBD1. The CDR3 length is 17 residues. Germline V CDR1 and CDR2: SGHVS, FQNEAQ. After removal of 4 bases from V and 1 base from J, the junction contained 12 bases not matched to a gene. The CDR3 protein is CASSSDRGQSWNTEAFF. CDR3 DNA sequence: TGTGCCAGCAGCTCAGATCGGGGACAGTCCTGGAACACTGAAGCTTTCTTT.

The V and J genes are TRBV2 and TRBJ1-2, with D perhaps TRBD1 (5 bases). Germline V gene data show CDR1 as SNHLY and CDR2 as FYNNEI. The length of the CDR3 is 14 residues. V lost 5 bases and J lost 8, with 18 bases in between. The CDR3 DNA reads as TGTGCCAGCAGTCGCCTGACAGAAAGTCGGGGCTACACCTTC. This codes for CASSRLTESRGYTF.

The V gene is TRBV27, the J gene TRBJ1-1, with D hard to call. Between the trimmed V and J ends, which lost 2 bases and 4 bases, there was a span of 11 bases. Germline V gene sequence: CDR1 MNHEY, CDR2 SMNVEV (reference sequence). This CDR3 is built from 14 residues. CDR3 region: CASSLGQRRTEAFF. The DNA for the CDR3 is TGTGCCAGCAGTTTAGGGCAGAGACGCACTGAAGCTTTCTTT.

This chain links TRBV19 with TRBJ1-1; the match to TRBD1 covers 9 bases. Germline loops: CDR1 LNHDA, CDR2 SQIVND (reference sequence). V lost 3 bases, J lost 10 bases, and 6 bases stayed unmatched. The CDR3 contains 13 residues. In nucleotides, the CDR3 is TGTGCCAGTAGTATCCGGGACAGGGAGGGAGCTTTCTTT. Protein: CASSIRDREGAFF.

The CDR3 nucleotides are TGTGCCGGGACTAGACTAGCGGAAGCCTACAATGAGCAGTTCTTC. Its protein is CAGTRLAEAYNEQFF. The gene calls are TRBV5-4 and TRBJ2-1; 9 nucleotides agree with TRBD2. Per the germline V gene, CDR1 is SGHNT and CDR2 is YYREEE (reference sequence). The CDR3 extends over 15 amino acids. Trimming took 10 bases from V and 2 from J; bases not matched to a gene: 10.

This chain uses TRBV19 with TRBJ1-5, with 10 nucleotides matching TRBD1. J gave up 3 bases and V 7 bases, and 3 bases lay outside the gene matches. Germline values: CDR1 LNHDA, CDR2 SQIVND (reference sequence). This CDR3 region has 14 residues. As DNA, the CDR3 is TGTGCCAGTACCGGGACAGGGGTCAATCAGCCCCAGCATTTT. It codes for CASTGTGVNQPQHF.

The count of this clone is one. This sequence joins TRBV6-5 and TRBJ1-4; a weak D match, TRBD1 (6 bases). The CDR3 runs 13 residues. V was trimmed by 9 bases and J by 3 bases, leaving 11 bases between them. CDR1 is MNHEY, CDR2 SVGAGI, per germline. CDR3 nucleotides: TGTGCCAGTTCTCGACAGGCTAATGAAAAACTGTTTTTT. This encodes CASSRQANEKLFF.

For the CDR3, the DNA is TGCGCCAGCACCAATGCACAGGGGGGGTACACAGATACGCAGTATTTT. It is translated as CASTNAQGGYTDTQYF. The chain links TRBV5-1 to TRBJ2-3; possible D gene TRBD1, 8 bases. V was clipped by 6 bases and J by 2 bases, with 19 bases between them. The CDR3 loop spans 16 amino acids. Germline values: CDR1 SGHRS, CDR2 YFSETQ. The variable domain in full, with the rest retrieved from reference TRBV5-1 and TRBJ2-3, is KAGVTQTPRYLIKTRGQQVTLSCSPISGHRSVSWYQQTPGQGLQFLFEYFSETQRNKGNFPGRFSGRQFSNSRSEMNVSTLELGDSALYLCASTNAQGGYTDTQYFGPGTRLTVL.

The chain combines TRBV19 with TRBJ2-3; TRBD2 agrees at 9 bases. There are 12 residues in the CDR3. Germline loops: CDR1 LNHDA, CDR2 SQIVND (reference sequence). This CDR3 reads CAVAGVTDTQYF. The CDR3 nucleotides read TGTGCAGTAGCGGGAGTAACAGATACGCAGTATTTT.

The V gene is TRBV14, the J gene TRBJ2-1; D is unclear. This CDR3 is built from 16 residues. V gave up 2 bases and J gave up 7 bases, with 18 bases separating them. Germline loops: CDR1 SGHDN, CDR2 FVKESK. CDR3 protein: CASSQLPGSSQNEQFF. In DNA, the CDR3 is TGTGCCAGCAGCCAACTCCCTGGGTCTAGTCAGAATGAGCAGTTCTTC.

CDR3 DNA: TGTGCCAGCAGGGACGGACAGGGCTGGACTGAAGCTTTCTTT. Its translation is CASRDGQGWTEAFF. The V and J genes are TRBV2 and TRBJ1-1; TRBD1 matches 8 bases. Trimming took 6 bases from V and 5 from J; bases not matched to a gene: 8. Germline CDR1 reads SNHLY; CDR2 reads FYNNEI. The CDR3 loop spans 14 amino acids. Variable domain in full (rest from reference TRBV2 and TRBJ1-1): EPEVTQTPSHQVTQMGQEVILRCVPISNHLYFYWYRQILGQKVEFLVSFYNNEISEKSEIFDDQFSVERPDGSNFTLKIRSTKLEDSAMYFCASRDGQGWTEAFFGQGTRLTVV.

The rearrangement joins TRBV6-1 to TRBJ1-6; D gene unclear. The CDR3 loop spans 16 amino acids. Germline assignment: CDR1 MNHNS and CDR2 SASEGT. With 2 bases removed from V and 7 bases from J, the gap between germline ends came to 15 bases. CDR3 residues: CASSESRTAVNSPLHF. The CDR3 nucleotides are TGTGCCAGCAGTGAATCTCGGACTGCCGTAAATTCACCCCTCCACTTT.

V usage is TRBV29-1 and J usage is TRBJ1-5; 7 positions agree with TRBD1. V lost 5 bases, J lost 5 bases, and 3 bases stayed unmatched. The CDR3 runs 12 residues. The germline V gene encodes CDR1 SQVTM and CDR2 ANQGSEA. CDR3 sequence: CSVRQGDQPQHF. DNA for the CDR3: TGCAGCGTTCGACAGGGTGATCAGCCCCAGCATTTT.

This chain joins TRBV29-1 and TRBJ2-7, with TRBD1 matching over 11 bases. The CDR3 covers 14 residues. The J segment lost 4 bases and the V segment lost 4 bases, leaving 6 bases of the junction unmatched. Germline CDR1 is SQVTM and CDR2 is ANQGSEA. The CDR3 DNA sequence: TGCAGCGTTGGCCGGGACAGGGGGTCTTACGAGCAGTACTTC. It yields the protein CSVGRDRGSYEQYF.

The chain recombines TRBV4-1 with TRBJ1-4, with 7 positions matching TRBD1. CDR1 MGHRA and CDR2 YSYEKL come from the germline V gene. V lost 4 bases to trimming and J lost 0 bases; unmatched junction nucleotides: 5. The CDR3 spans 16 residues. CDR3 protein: CASSLPQGTTNEKLFF. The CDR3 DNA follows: TGCGCCAGCAGCCTCCCACAGGGGACAACTAATGAAAAACTGTTTTTT.

CDR3 sequence reads: CASSLSAEETQYF. The CDR3 region has the DNA TGTGCCAGCAGTTTATCAGCGGAAGAGACCCAGTACTTC. V usage is TRBV6-5 and J usage is TRBJ2-5; maybe TRBD2 (5 bases). V lost 4 bases and J lost 3, with 9 bases in between. The CDR3 totals 13 residues. In germline, CDR1 is MNHEY, CDR2 SVGAGI.

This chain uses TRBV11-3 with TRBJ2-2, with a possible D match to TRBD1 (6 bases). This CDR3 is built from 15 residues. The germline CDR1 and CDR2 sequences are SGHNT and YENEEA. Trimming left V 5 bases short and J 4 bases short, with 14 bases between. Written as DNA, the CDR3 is TGTGCCAGCAGCGAACAGGGATTGGCCACCGGGGAGCTGTTTTTT. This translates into CASSEQGLATGELFF.